This T cell receptor (beta chain) comes out of a study of CD8 T cells in ankylosing spondylitis. Findings and caveats of the study: The disease-linked clones had a CD8+ phenotype and low blood frequencies. Reactive arthritis synovial fluid and blood previously showed some of these motif variants. A TCR beta motif made of several highly homologous variants seemed typical of ankylosing spondylitis blood. From matched ankylosing spondylitis synovial fluid, disease-linked clones were reportedly recovered at significantly enriched levels.

Library preparation for TCR beta used quantitative 5'-RACE with molecular barcodes. TCRdb re-derived calls from the 5' RACE reads in MiXCR, one entry per CDR3 protein. The sample carries under 550,000 distinct CDR3 sequences, approximately 26% recorded once. For this clonotype: Antigen specificity is unknown.

The trim removed 6 bases at V and 5 bases at J, leaving 12 bases unmatched. Germline assignment: CDR1 ENHRY and CDR2 SYGVKD. CDR3 length: 16 amino acids. The sample consisted of blood, either unsorted or a sorted T cell fraction (not recorded which). This clonotype was sampled from a male donor with ankylosing spondylitis. The V and J genes are TRBV10-3 and TRBJ2-3; 9 nucleotides line up with TRBD2. CDR3 DNA: TGTGCCATCAGGGACTTTTCGGCGGGAGGGAGAGATACGCAGTATTTT. Its protein is CAIRDFSAGGRDTQYF.